The T cell receptor (beta chain) under discussion was sequenced for a study of T-cell memory formation after mild COVID-19. MiXCR was run by TCRdb on the 5' RACE reads, yielding one entry per CDR3 protein. This table holds 150,000 to 200,000 distinct CDR3 sequences, under 15% found once. This clonotype was counted only a few times. CDR3 size: 19 residues. CDR1 is SGHTA and CDR2 is FQGNSA in the germline V gene. The V gene lost 1 base and the J gene lost 6 bases, with 26 bases spanning the gap. The receptor was derived from a man younger than 35 who had mild COVID-19 (a few samples of this study predate the infection). Cell type and time point are not known. The V and J genes are TRBV7-2 and TRBJ2-3, with D perhaps matching TRBD2 (7 bases). The sample consisted of PBMCs or a T cell subset sorted from them (not recorded which). CDR3: CASSLGLRAGASNGDTQYF. The CDR3 bases are TGTGCCAGCAGCTTAGGTTTAAGGGCGGGGGCCAGTAACGGGGATACGCAGTATTTT.